A single sample is the source of the 10 T cell receptor beta chains below, sequenced in a study of cytomegalovirus exposure and HLA in healthy donors. PCR amplification relied on 60 Vbeta primers (plus 13 Jbeta primers). Assay: immunoSEQ multiplex PCR; the TCRdb copy retains only in-frame clones and omits some. The profile shows around 130,000 clones, roughly three fifths of them singletons. The specimen sequenced was PBMCs. These receptors all stem from a woman between 40 and 50 years old in good health and CMV-seropositive.

The chain joins TRBV6-1 to TRBJ1-4; tentatively, D is TRBD1 (6 bases). This CDR3 spans 15 amino acids. V lost 7 bases to trimming and J lost 5 bases, with 17 bases between them. Germline CDR1 is MNHNS and CDR2 is SASEGT. The CDR3 sequence: CASTESTGGNEKLFF. CDR3 coding DNA: TGTGCCAGCACTGAGTCGACAGGTGGCAATGAAAAACTGTTTTTT.

Points on this clone: Other nucleotide sequences from this sample produce the same CDR3. This sequence joins TRBV19 and TRBJ2-5; 7 nucleotides line up with TRBD1. This CDR3 spans 13 amino acids. The V segment lost 3 bases and the J segment 5 bases; nucleotides outside the gene matches: 3. Germline values: CDR1 LNHDA, CDR2 SQIVND (reference sequence). The chain's CDR3 is CASSIGTEETQYF. The CDR3 coding sequence is TGTGCCAGTAGTATCGGGACAGAGGAGACCCAGTACTTC.

The CDR3 reads CASSNGVAKNIQYF. The CDR3 bases are TGTGCCAGTAGCAACGGAGTAGCCAAAAACATTCAGTACTTC. The rearrangement joins TRBV19 to TRBJ2-4, with D hard to call. The CDR3 loop spans 14 amino acids. Between the trimmed V and J ends, which lost 6 bases and 0 bases, there was a span of 9 bases. In germline, CDR1 is LNHDA, CDR2 SQIVND (reference sequence).

The sample holds many counts of this clone. This sequence joins TRBV29-1 and TRBJ1-1, with D unresolved. The V end was cut by 7 bases, the J end by 1 base, with 4 bases between. Germline CDR1 and CDR2: SQVTM and ANQGSEA. CDR3 size: 10 residues. The CDR3 reads CSGRNTEAFF. The CDR3 DNA is TGCAGCGGTAGGAACACTGAAGCTTTCTTT.

V usage is TRBV13 and J usage is TRBJ1-2, with 8 bases lining up with TRBD1. The CDR3 loop spans 13 amino acids. The junction had 0 bases not matched to a gene; V was cut back by 3 bases and J by 3 bases. Looked up from germline, CDR1 is PRHDT and CDR2 is FYEKMQ (reference sequence). CDR3: CASSLTGDYGYTF. In DNA form, the CDR3 reads TGTGCCAGCAGCTTGACAGGGGACTATGGCTACACCTTC.

The CDR3 region is CASSLGTGGTQYF. In nucleotides, the CDR3 is TGTGCCAGCAGCCTCGGGACAGGGGGTACGCAGTACTTC. The chain is built from TRBV7-8 and TRBJ2-7; TRBD1 aligns across 11 bases. Germline loops: CDR1 SGHVS, CDR2 FQNEAQ. This CDR3 spans 13 amino acids. The V segment lost 5 bases and the J segment 9 bases; nucleotides outside the gene matches: 6.

This chain connects TRBV9 to TRBJ2-1, with no clear D. Trimming removed 6 bases from V and 1 base from J, with 11 bases in between. CDR3 length: 14 residues. CDR1 SGDLS and CDR2 YYNGEE come from the germline V gene. The CDR3 loop reads CASTLGLSYNEQFF. The DNA for the CDR3 is TGTGCCAGCACCCTAGGTCTTTCCTACAATGAGCAGTTCTTC.

V is TRBV27 and J is TRBJ2-7; 11 bases match TRBD2. V trimming: 6 bases; J trimming: 3 bases; junction bases outside the gene matches: 10. The CDR3 length is 16 residues. Looked up from germline, CDR1 is MNHEY and CDR2 is SMNVEV (reference sequence). The CDR3 here is CASSRRTSGPIYEQYF. In nucleotides, the CDR3 is TGTGCCAGCAGCCGCCGGACTAGCGGGCCTATCTACGAGCAGTACTTC.

The chain is built from TRBV2 and TRBJ2-2; D is undetermined. This CDR3 is 14 amino acids long. Germline V gene sequence: CDR1 SNHLY, CDR2 FYNNEI. V lost 6 bases and J 4 bases, leaving 12 bases between the germline ends. The CDR3 protein is CASRPLLSTGELFF. CDR3 sequence (DNA): TGTGCCAGCAGGCCCCTATTATCCACCGGGGAGCTGTTTTTT.

This chain joins TRBV20-1 and TRBJ2-7; weak D call: TRBD1 (5 bases). CDR3 length equals 11 residues. From germline, CDR1 is DFQATT and CDR2 SNEGSKA (reference sequence). V was clipped by 5 bases and J by 3 bases, with 8 bases between them. Here the CDR3 reads CSAEQVYEQYF. The CDR3 DNA follows: TGCAGTGCTGAACAGGTCTACGAGCAGTACTTC.